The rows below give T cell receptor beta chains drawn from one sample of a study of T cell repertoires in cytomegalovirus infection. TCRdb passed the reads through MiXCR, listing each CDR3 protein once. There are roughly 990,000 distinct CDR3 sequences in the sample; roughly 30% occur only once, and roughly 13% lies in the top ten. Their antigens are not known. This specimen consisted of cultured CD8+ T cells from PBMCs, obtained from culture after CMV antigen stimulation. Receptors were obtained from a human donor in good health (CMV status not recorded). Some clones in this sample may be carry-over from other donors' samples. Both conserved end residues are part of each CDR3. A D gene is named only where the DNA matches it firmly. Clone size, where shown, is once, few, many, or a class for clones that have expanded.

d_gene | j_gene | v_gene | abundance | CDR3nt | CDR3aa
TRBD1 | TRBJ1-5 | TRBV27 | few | TGTGCCAGCAGTCCCGGGACAGGGCAGTGGCAGCCCCAGCATTTT | CASSPGTGQWQPQHF
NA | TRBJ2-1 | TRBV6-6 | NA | TGTGCCAGCAGTTGGACCGGGACTCTGGTCGATGAGCAGTTCTTC | CASSWTGTLVDEQFF
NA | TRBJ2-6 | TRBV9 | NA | TGTGCCAGCAGCGTAGCGGGACAACCTACCTCTGGGGCCAACGTCCTGACTTTC | CASSVAGQPTSGANVLTF
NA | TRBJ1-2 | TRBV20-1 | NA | TGCAGTGCTAGACACCCGGGGGGCATTGGCTACACCTTC | CSARHPGGIGYTF
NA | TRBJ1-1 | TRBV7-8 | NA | TGTGCCAGCAGCTCGGGGGGATCGAACACTGAAGCTTTCTTT | CASSSGGSNTEAFF
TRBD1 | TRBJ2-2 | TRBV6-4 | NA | TGTGCCAGCAGTGACTTCCCCCTGGGACAGTCCACCGGGGAGCTGTTTTTT | CASSDFPLGQSTGELFF
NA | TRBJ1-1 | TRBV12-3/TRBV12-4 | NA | TGTGCCAGCAGTTCGATTCAGGGAACTGAAGCTTTCTTT | CASSSIQGTEAFF
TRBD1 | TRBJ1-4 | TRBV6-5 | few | TGTGCCAGCAGTCTTGGCTGGGACAGGGGAAATGAAAAACTGTTTTTT | CASSLGWDRGNEKLFF
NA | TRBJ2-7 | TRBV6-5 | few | TGTGCCAGCAGTTACACGCATCTCGGACCCGAGCAGTACTTC | CASSYTHLGPEQYF
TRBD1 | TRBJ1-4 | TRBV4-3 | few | TGCGCCAGCAGCCAAGAGAGGACAGGGGAAAAACTGTTTTTT | CASSQERTGEKLFF